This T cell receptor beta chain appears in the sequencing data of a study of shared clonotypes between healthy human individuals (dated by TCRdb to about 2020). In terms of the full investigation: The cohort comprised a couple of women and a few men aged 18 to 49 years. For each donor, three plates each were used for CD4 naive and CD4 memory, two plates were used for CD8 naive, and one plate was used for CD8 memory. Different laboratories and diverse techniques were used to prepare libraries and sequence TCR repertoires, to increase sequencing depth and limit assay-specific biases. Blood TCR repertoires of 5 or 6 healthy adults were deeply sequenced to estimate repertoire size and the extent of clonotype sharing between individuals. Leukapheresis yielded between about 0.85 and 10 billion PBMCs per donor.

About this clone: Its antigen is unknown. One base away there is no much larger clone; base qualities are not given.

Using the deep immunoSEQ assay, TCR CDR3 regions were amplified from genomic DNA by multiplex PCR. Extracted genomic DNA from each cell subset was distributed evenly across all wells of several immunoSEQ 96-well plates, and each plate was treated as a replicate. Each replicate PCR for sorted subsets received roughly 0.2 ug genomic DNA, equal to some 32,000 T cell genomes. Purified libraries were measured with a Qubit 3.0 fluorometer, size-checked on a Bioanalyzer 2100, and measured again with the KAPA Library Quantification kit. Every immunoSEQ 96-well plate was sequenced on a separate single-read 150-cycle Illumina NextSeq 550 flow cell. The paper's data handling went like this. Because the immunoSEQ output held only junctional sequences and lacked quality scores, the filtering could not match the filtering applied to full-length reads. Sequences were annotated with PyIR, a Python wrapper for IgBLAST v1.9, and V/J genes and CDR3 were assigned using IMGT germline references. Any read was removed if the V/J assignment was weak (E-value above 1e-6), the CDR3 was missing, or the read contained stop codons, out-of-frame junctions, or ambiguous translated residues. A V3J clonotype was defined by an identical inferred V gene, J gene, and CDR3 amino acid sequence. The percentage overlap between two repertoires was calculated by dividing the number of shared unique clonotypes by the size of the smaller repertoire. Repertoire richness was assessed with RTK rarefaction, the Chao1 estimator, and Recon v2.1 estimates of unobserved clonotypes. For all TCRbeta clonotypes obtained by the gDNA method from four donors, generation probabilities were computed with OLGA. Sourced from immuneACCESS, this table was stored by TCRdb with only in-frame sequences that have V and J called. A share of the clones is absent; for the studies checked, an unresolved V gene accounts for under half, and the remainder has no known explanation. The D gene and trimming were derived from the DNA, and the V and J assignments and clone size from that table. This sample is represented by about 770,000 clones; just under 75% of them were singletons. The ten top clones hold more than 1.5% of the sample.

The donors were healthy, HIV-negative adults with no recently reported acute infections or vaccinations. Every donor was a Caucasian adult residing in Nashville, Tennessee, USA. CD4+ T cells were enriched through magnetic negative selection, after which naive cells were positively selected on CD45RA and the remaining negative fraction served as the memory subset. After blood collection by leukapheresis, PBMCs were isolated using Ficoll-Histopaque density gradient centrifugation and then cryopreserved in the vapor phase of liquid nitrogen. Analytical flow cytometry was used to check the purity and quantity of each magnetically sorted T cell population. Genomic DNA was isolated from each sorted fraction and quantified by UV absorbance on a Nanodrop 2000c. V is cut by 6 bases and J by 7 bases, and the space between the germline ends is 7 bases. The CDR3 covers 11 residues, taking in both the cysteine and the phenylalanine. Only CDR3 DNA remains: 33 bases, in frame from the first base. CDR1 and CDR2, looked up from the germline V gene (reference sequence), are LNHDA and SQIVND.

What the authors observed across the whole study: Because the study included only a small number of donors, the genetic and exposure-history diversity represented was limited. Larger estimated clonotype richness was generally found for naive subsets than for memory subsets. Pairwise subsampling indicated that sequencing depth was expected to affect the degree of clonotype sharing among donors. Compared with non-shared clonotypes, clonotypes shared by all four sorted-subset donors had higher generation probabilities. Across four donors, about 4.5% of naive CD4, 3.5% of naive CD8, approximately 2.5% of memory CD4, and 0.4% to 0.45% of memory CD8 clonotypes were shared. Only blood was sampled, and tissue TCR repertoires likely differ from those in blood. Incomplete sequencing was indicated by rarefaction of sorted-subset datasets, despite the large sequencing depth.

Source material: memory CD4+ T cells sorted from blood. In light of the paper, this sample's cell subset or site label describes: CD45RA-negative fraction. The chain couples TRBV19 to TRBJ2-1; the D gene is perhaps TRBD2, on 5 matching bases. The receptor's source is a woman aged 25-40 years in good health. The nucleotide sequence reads TGTGCCAGTAGGGACTTAAATGAGCAGTTCTTC. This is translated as CASRDLNEQFF.